This T cell receptor (beta chain) was sequenced for a study of regulatory T cells in long-lasting Graves disease. Stated time point: persistent/refractory GD, antithyroid drugs over 5 years with positive TRAb. After RNA was extracted from PBMCs, the TCR library was made from it. CDR1 is SGHTA and CDR2 is FQGNSA in the germline V gene. Trimming cost V 5 bases and J 4 bases, with 15 bases left between them. The CDR3 runs to 15 residues. In this sample, this clonotype turned up a few times. The TCR beta library used iRepertoire HTBI primers with Arm-PCR amplification of CDR3. Each CDR3 protein gets one entry after TCRdb re-called the multiplex PCR reads with MiXCR. This sample has about 470,000 distinct CDR3 sequences, with around 20% found just once.

This sample comprised peripheral blood mononuclear cells (PBMCs), obtained when the disease was refractory, from a patient treated with antithyroid drugs. The rearrangement uses TRBV7-2 and TRBJ1-3; maybe TRBD1 (5 bases). The sequence derives from a female donor with Graves disease. The CDR3, as DNA: TGTGCCAGCAGCCCAGACGGGACCTTAGGAAACACCATATATTTT. Translated: CASSPDGTLGNTIYF.